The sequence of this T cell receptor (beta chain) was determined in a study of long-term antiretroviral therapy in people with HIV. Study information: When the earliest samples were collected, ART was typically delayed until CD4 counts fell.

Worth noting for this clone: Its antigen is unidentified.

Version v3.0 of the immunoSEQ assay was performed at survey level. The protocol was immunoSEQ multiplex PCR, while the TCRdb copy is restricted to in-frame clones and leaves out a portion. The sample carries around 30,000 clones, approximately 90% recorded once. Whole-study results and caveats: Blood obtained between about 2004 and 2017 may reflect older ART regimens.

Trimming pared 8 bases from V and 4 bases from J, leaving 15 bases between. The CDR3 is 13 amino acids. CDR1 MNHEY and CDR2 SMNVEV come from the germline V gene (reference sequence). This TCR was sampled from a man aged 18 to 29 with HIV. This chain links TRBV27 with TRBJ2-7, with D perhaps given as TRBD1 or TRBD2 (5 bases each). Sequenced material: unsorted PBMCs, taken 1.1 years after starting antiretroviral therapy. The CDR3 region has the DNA TGTGCCAGCGGACGGGACCTCAATTACGAGCAGTACTTC. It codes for CASGRDLNYEQYF.